This is a list of T cell receptor beta chains from one sample in a study of cytomegalovirus exposure and HLA in healthy donors. Some clones are missing from TCRdb's copy, which holds only in-frame ones; the method was immunoSEQ multiplex PCR. Of about 200,000 clones listed, roughly 84% are singletons. The source material was PBMCs. Source of these receptors: a man aged 45-65 years in good health and CMV-seronegative. The CDR3 runs from the conserved cysteine through the conserved F or W. The D gene is left open where the match is weak. Size is omitted from some rows. Given values are once, few, many or a class for expanded clones.

j_gene: TRBJ1-2
v_gene: TRBV6-5
d_gene: TRBD1
abundance: few
CDR3aa: CASSGRTGGYGYTF
CDR3nt: TGTGCCAGCAGTGGACGGACAGGGGGGTATGGCTACACCTTC

j_gene: TRBJ1-6
v_gene: TRBV2
d_gene: TRBD1
abundance: .
CDR3aa: CASKETGSNSPLHF
CDR3nt: TGTGCCAGCAAGGAGACAGGGAGCAATTCACCCCTCCACTTT

j_gene: TRBJ2-2
v_gene: TRBV14
d_gene: TRBD1
abundance: few
CDR3aa: CASSSRDRLTGELFF
CDR3nt: TGTGCCAGCAGCTCCCGGGACAGACTCACCGGGGAGCTGTTTTTT

j_gene: TRBJ1-1
v_gene: TRBV7-3
d_gene: .
abundance: few
CDR3aa: CASSLGAGKTEAFF
CDR3nt: TGTGCCAGCAGCTTAGGGGCAGGGAAGACTGAAGCTTTCTTT

j_gene: TRBJ1-5
v_gene: TRBV30
d_gene: TRBD1
abundance: .
CDR3aa: CAWRKRGGQDTNQPQHF
CDR3nt: TGTGCCTGGAGAAAAAGGGGGGGACAGGATACCAATCAGCCCCAGCATTTT

j_gene: TRBJ2-3
v_gene: TRBV10-1
d_gene: TRBD2
abundance: .
CDR3aa: CASSPTSGTDTQYF
CDR3nt: TGCGCCAGCAGTCCGACTAGCGGTACAGATACGCAGTATTTT

j_gene: TRBJ1-1
v_gene: TRBV7-8
d_gene: .
abundance: .
CDR3aa: CASSLDSAEATEAFF
CDR3nt: TGTGCCAGCAGCTTAGATTCGGCGGAAGCCACTGAAGCTTTCTTT

j_gene: TRBJ2-3
v_gene: TRBV27
d_gene: .
abundance: .
CDR3aa: CASTPHGGTDTQYF
CDR3nt: TGTGCCAGCACTCCCCACGGGGGAACAGATACGCAGTATTTT

j_gene: TRBJ1-1
v_gene: TRBV5-1
d_gene: TRBD1
abundance: .
CDR3aa: CASSVRTGQGNTEAFF
CDR3nt: TGCGCCAGCAGCGTACGAACTGGACAGGGGAACACTGAAGCTTTCTTT

j_gene: TRBJ2-1
v_gene: TRBV9
d_gene: .
abundance: few
CDR3aa: CASGDSSGLYNEQFF
CDR3nt: TGTGCCAGCGGGGACTCGAGCGGGCTTTACAATGAGCAGTTCTTC

j_gene: TRBJ2-7
v_gene: TRBV5-1
d_gene: .
abundance: .
CDR3aa: CASSLDRPYEQYF
CDR3nt: TGCGCCAGCAGCTTAGACAGACCCTACGAGCAGTACTTC

j_gene: TRBJ2-4
v_gene: TRBV14
d_gene: .
abundance: .
CDR3aa: CASSRTGPSGDIQYF
CDR3nt: TGTGCCAGCAGCCGTACCGGGCCTTCGGGGGACATTCAGTACTTC

j_gene: TRBJ2-3
v_gene: TRBV27
d_gene: .
abundance: .
CDR3aa: CASSLSGAGVQDTQYF
CDR3nt: TGTGCCAGCAGTTTATCGGGGGCGGGAGTACAAGATACGCAGTATTTT

j_gene: TRBJ2-7
v_gene: TRBV6-4
d_gene: .
abundance: .
CDR3aa: CASSDRVFRDEQYF
CDR3nt: TGTGCCAGCAGTGACCGGGTCTTCAGGGACGAGCAGTACTTC

j_gene: TRBJ2-7
v_gene: TRBV10-2
d_gene: TRBD2
abundance: .
CDR3aa: CASSGAGAGYEQYF
CDR3nt: TGCGCCAGCAGTGGAGCGGGAGCCGGATACGAGCAGTACTTC

j_gene: TRBJ1-3
v_gene: TRBV6-5
d_gene: .
abundance: .
CDR3aa: CASSYRDSGNTIYF
CDR3nt: TGTGCCAGCAGTTACCGAGACTCTGGAAACACCATATATTTT

j_gene: TRBJ1-1
v_gene: TRBV6-1
d_gene: .
abundance: .
CDR3aa: CASSEQGSGNTEAFF
CDR3nt: TGTGCCAGCAGTGAACAGGGTTCAGGGAACACTGAAGCTTTCTTT

j_gene: TRBJ2-1
v_gene: TRBV11-2
d_gene: TRBD1
abundance: once
CDR3aa: CASSLDRLENEQFF
CDR3nt: TGTGCCAGCAGCCTGGACAGGTTGGAGAATGAGCAGTTCTTC

j_gene: TRBJ2-3
v_gene: TRBV9
d_gene: TRBD2
abundance: .
CDR3aa: CASTFSGLAVATDTQYF
CDR3nt: TGTGCCAGCACCTTCAGCGGACTAGCGGTTGCCACAGATACGCAGTATTTT

j_gene: TRBJ2-1
v_gene: TRBV4-1
d_gene: TRBD2
abundance: .
CDR3aa: CASSLTSGTYNEQFF
CDR3nt: TGCGCCAGCAGCCTGACTAGCGGGACTTACAATGAGCAGTTCTTC

j_gene: TRBJ2-7
v_gene: TRBV4-2
d_gene: .
abundance: few
CDR3aa: CASSQAGLNSYEQYF
CDR3nt: TGTGCCAGCAGCCAAGCAGGGCTCAACTCCTACGAGCAGTACTTC

j_gene: TRBJ2-7
v_gene: TRBV19
d_gene: TRBD2
abundance: .
CDR3aa: CASSATSGPYEQYF
CDR3nt: TGTGCCAGTAGTGCGACTAGCGGCCCTTACGAGCAGTACTTC

j_gene: TRBJ2-1
v_gene: TRBV10-1
d_gene: TRBD1
abundance: .
CDR3aa: CASSTGQGLSLGNEQFF
CDR3nt: TGCGCCAGCAGTACGGGACAGGGACTCTCTTTGGGAAATGAGCAGTTCTTC

j_gene: TRBJ1-5
v_gene: TRBV28
d_gene: .
abundance: .
CDR3aa: CASSLLSNQPQHF
CDR3nt: TGTGCCAGCAGTTTACTTAGCAATCAGCCCCAGCATTTT

j_gene: TRBJ2-1
v_gene: TRBV4-2
d_gene: .
abundance: .
CDR3aa: CASSQETGRHNEQFF
CDR3nt: TGTGCCAGCAGCCAGGAGACAGGAAGGCACAATGAGCAGTTCTTC

j_gene: TRBJ2-7
v_gene: TRBV7-9
d_gene: TRBD1
abundance: .
CDR3aa: CASSSRQGAGEQYF
CDR3nt: TGTGCCAGCAGCTCTAGACAGGGGGCGGGCGAGCAGTACTTC

j_gene: TRBJ2-7
v_gene: TRBV28
d_gene: .
abundance: .
CDR3aa: CASSTQDRPSYEQYF
CDR3nt: TGTGCCAGCAGTACCCAGGACAGACCTTCCTACGAGCAGTACTTC

j_gene: TRBJ2-3
v_gene: TRBV7-2
d_gene: TRBD1
abundance: .
CDR3aa: CASSIGGQGAQYF
CDR3nt: TGTGCCAGCAGCATAGGGGGACAGGGAGCGCAGTATTTT

j_gene: TRBJ2-1
v_gene: TRBV9
d_gene: TRBD2
abundance: .
CDR3aa: CASSVAASGNNEQFF
CDR3nt: TGTGCCAGCAGCGTAGCGGCTAGCGGTAACAATGAGCAGTTCTTC

j_gene: TRBJ1-2
v_gene: TRBV18
d_gene: .
abundance: .
CDR3aa: CASSPEGGGYTF
CDR3nt: TGTGCCAGCTCACCCGAGGGTGGAGGCTACACCTTC